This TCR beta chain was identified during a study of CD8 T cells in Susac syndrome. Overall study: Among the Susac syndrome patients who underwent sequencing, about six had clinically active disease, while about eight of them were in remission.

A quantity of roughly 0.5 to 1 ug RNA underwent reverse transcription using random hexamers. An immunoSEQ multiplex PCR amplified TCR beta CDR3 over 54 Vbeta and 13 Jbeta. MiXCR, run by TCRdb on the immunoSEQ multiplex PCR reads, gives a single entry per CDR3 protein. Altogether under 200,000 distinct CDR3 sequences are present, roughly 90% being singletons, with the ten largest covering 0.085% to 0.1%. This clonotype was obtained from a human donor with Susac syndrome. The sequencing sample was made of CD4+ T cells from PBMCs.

CDR3 protein: CASSRHPDRNTGELFF. The CDR3 nucleotides are TGTGCCAGCAGTAGGCATCCGGACAGGAACACCGGGGAGCTGTTTTTT. This chain connects TRBV12-3 or TRBV12-4 to TRBJ2-2, with D perhaps matching TRBD1 (6 bases). The CDR3 is 16 residues long. V dropped 5 bases and J dropped 1 base, with 14 bases sitting between them.